This T cell receptor (beta chain) derives from a study of T cells after yellow fever vaccination. Study summary: Researchers used SMART-Seq v4 Ultra Low Input to prepare fractions that had low cell numbers. Study results and limitations: Only a minor proportion of clonotypes was detected across both CD4 and CD8 compartments. Primary-vaccination clones mostly resurfaced post-booster (96% CD4, approximately 89% CD8).

The CDR3 totals 14 residues. V was shortened by 0 bases and J by 3 bases, with 8 bases between the two germline ends. Germline CDR1 LNHDA, CDR2 SQIVND (reference sequence). For this clonotype: Its antigen is undetermined.

5'RACE template switching produced TCR cDNA carrying a universal primer site and UMIs. TCRdb re-analysed the 5' RACE reads in MiXCR, keeping a single row per CDR3 protein. The table lists 200,000 to 300,000 distinct CDR3 sequences, roughly 4% of them singletons, with about a fifth in the top ten. The sequencing used PBMCs, collected 15 days after the yellow fever booster vaccination. The clonotype comes from a man aged 18 to 29 who received the YFV17D yellow fever vaccine. This chain joins TRBV19 and TRBJ2-5; D not certain. CDR3 loop: CASSIEGPEETQYF. In DNA form, the CDR3 reads TGTGCCAGTAGTATAGAGGGCCCGGAAGAGACCCAGTACTTC.